This TCR beta chain was identified in a study of molecular identifiers for immune sequencing clone quantification (dated 2018 in TCRdb). For the study in its entirety: For a replicate experiment, RNA from about 21,000 or 97,000 naive CD8 T cells was divided into five aliquots, of which four were sequenced. This methods study used CD8 T cells to benchmark TCR RNA copy counting and molecular-identifier clustering-based TCR repertoire sequencing (MIDCIRS).

The table lists this clonotype with many counts. The clone's antigen remains unknown. Base quality data are lacking; no much larger clone is found one base away. Libraries of naive CD8 T cells were built from anywhere between about 17,000 and 1,000,000 sorted cells, with 10%, 30% or 50% of the purified RNA used. On a BD FACSAria II, naive CD8 T cells were FACS-sorted as CD8+CD4-CCR7+CD45RA+ and collected into RLT Plus buffer. To test detection sensitivity, Jurkat RNA equal to ten TCR copies was added to samples of about 20,000-1,100,000 naive CD8 T cells. CD8 T cells were enriched using RosetteSep CD8+ T Cell Enrichment Cocktail and Ficoll-Paque, and the enriched cells then underwent ACK red cell lysis. From the germline V gene, CDR1 is MNHEY and CDR2 is SVGEGT. V gives up 6 bases and J gives up 3 bases, and the segment between their germline ends measures 5 bases. The CDR3 numbers 11 residues from cysteine through phenylalanine. Solely the CDR3 DNA is kept, with 33 bases framed from the first base.

Library preparation employed PCR. The sequencer was a NextSeq 500. Bulk TCR libraries were generated as previously described, with the TCR primers listed in Table S5 used. Total RNA was purified with the Qiagen AllPrep DNA/RNA kit. Before analysis, reads from multiple sequencing runs of one library were combined. In the original analysis: Reads were retained only if an exact TCR constant sequence was present, and the retained reads were trimmed to 150 nt and grouped according to their 12-nt molecular barcodes. Within each barcode group, reads were sub-clustered at a 15% Levenshtein threshold, and quality-weighted consensus sequences were built per RNA molecule. Non-functional sequences were removed, as were lower-count sequences one edit away from another. Based on a fit of two negative binomial distributions, barcode sub-clusters having less than 20% of the maximum read count were discarded. TCRdb reworked the public reads: Q25 trimming with fastp, MiXCR clone assembly, productive beta chains retained. CDR3 protein duplicates are merged, each entry listing the most common genes and DNA. TCRdb, rather than the study authors, made the V and J calls. The sample table holds 400,000 to 600,000 distinct CDR3 sequences, of which under 30% were seen once. The ten largest make up over 0.6% of the sample.

The investigation overall reported the following: Modeling estimated about 3 recovered TCR RNA copies per cell, compared with roughly 10 by digital PCR, which implies approximately 30% capture efficiency. When barcode sub-clustering was omitted, TCR diversity was inflated by chimeric consensus sequences, with chimeras reaching as high as 47%. Identical TCR molecules sharing a barcode could cause highly expanded clone sizes to be underestimated. In CMV-specific effector cells, over 99% of molecules were held by clones above 20 RNA copies, whereas under 1% of molecules were held by such clones in naive cells. Spiked-in Jurkat TCR RNA equal to a single cell's worth was reported to be detectable even within 1,100,000 naive CD8 T cells. Naive libraries contained spiked-in Jurkat TCR RNA (approximately nine copies' worth), which is not part of the donor repertoire.

The rearranged chain carries TRBV6-2 or TRBV6-3 and TRBJ1-2, with the D gene not confidently named. The sample taken for sequencing was naive CD8+ T cells from blood, with Jurkat cell RNA spiked in. Explained via the paper, the cell subset or site label denotes: FACS-sorted CD8+CD4-CCR7+CD45RA+ naive T cells. The sequence came from a human donor in good health. Some libraries in this study had Jurkat cell RNA spiked in. The CDR3 in this case is CASSYDYGYTF. Read as DNA, the sequence is TGTGCCAGCAGCTACGACTATGGCTACACCTTC.